These 30 T cell receptor beta chains originate from one sample sequenced in a study of identical twins. One entry per CDR3 protein, called by TCRdb with MiXCR from the 5' RACE reads. The sample shows about 530,000 distinct CDR3 sequences, more than 20% of them seen only once. These same records also appear under a second study, on yellow fever vaccine responses in identical twins.

Input material: CD4+ T cells sorted from blood. The receptors originated from a woman under 30 in good health.

V usage is TRBV20-1 and J usage is TRBJ2-3, with 8 bases aligning to TRBD2. J was trimmed by 5 bases and V by 0 bases; bases with no gene match: 7. This CDR3 is 15 amino acids long. Germline CDR1 DFQATT, CDR2 SNEGSKA (reference sequence). CDR3 amino acids: CSARDGAGAGDTQYF. CDR3 DNA sequence: TGCAGTGCTAGAGATGGAGCGGGGGCTGGAGATACGCAGTATTTT.

The chain links TRBV7-9 to TRBJ2-3; D may be TRBD2 (6 bases). The V end lost 1 base, the J end lost 2 bases, and 13 bases lay between the germline ends. The CDR3 spans 16 residues. CDR1 and CDR2 (germline): SEHNR, FQNEAQ (reference sequence). CDR3 protein: CASSLVLGLVTDTQYF. CDR3 nucleotide sequence: TGTGCCAGCAGCTTAGTCCTGGGACTGGTCACAGATACGCAGTATTTT.

The chain has TRBV11-2 and TRBJ2-2; 8 bases align to TRBD2. Per germline, CDR1 SGHAT and CDR2 FQNNGV. This CDR3 spans 15 amino acids. The J segment lost 7 bases and the V segment lost 5 bases, leaving 9 bases of the junction unmatched. CDR3 amino acids: CASSPISGSIGELFF. For the CDR3, the DNA is TGTGCCAGCAGCCCCATAAGCGGGAGTATCGGGGAGCTGTTTTTT.

The chain joins TRBV5-1 to TRBJ2-5; possibly TRBD1 or TRBD2 for D (5 bases each). The CDR3 extends over 14 amino acids. V was pared by 3 bases and J by 5 bases, with 14 bases between. Germline CDR1 SGHRS, CDR2 YFSETQ. This chain's CDR3 is CASSWLGDRETQYF. The CDR3, as DNA: TGCGCCAGCAGCTGGTTGGGGGATCGGGAGACCCAGTACTTC.

This clonotype was observed a few times. The chain is built from TRBV20-1 and TRBJ1-1; possibly TRBD1 for D (6 bases). CDR1 and CDR2 (germline): DFQATT, SNEGSKA (reference sequence). The CDR3 has 13 residues. V was trimmed by 5 bases and J by 9 bases, leaving 19 bases between them. CDR3 DNA: TGCAGTGCTGCCACAGGGACATCAACTCAAGCTTTCTTT. It codes for CSAATGTSTQAFF.

This clonotype was detected only a few times. The J gene is TRBJ2-2, the V gene TRBV2; D is unclear. CDR1 and CDR2 (germline): SNHLY, FYNNEI. With 8 bases removed from V and 5 bases from J, the gap between germline ends came to 9 bases. The CDR3 runs to 12 residues. Written as DNA, the CDR3 is TGTGCCAGCTACCAAGCTACCGGGGAGCTGTTTTTT. It translates to CASYQATGELFF.

This chain connects TRBV6-2 or TRBV6-3 to TRBJ2-1; 10 nucleotides align to TRBD2. Germline CDR1 MNHEY, CDR2 SVGEGT. V lost 3 bases and J lost 6; bases outside the gene matches: 5. This CDR3 region has 15 residues. CDR3 DNA: TGTGCCAGCAGTTATTCCAGCGGGAGGGGCAATGAGCAGTTCTTC. It specifies CASSYSSGRGNEQFF.

This rearrangement joins TRBV5-5 to TRBJ2-1, with D perhaps TRBD2 (6 bases). The germline V and J ends were trimmed by 6 bases and 4 bases, with 23 bases remaining between them. In germline, CDR1 is SGHKS, CDR2 YYEKEE (reference sequence). The length of the CDR3 is 17 residues. The CDR3 DNA follows: TGTGCCAGCACCCCCCGAGGCGGGACCGAATTGTACAATGAGCAGTTCTTC. This encodes CASTPRGGTELYNEQFF.

This clonotype occurred a few times. The V and J genes are TRBV5-6 and TRBJ2-7; tentatively, D is TRBD1 (6 bases). Germline CDR1 and CDR2: SGHDT and YYEEEE. With 6 bases removed from V and 3 bases from J, the gap between germline ends came to 19 bases. CDR3 length: 15 amino acids. In nucleotides, the CDR3 is TGTGCCAGCAACATCCGGGACACGAGAAACTACGAGCAGTACGTC. Translation: CASNIRDTRNYEQYV.

The CDR3 protein is CASSGEGNSPLHF. The CDR3 DNA follows: TGTGCTAGTAGTGGGGAAGGTAATTCACCCCTCCACTTT. The V call is TRBV12-5, the J call TRBJ1-6; D remains unclear. CDR3 length equals 13 residues. Germline values: CDR1 LGHNT, CDR2 FRNRAP. The germline V and J ends were trimmed by 8 bases and 6 bases, with 11 bases remaining between them.

The V call is TRBV27, the J call TRBJ2-1, with a tentative D call TRBD2 (6 bases). Germline values: CDR1 MNHEY, CDR2 SMNVEV (reference sequence). The CDR3 consists of 14 residues. Trimming shortened V by 6 bases and J by 4 bases, and 13 bases separated the two germline ends. The CDR3 region is CASRRLARYNEQFF. The CDR3 nucleotides are TGTGCCAGCAGGAGGCTAGCGAGGTACAATGAGCAGTTCTTC.

This clonotype came up a few times. The DNA for the CDR3 is TGTGCCAGCATGTCCGGGGTTCCACAAAACATTCAGTACTTC. This codes for CASMSGVPQNIQYF. This chain links TRBV12-3 or TRBV12-4 with TRBJ2-4, with D possibly being TRBD2 (5 bases). V lost 7 bases, J lost 5 bases, and 15 bases lay in between. This CDR3 spans 14 amino acids.

This clonotype was recorded a few times. The V and J genes are TRBV3-1 and TRBJ1-6; TRBD1 matches at 7 bases. The CDR3 is 14 residues long. The germline CDR1 and CDR2 sequences are LGHDT and YNNKEL (reference sequence). V trimming: 2 bases; J trimming: 9 bases; junction bases outside the gene matches: 4. As DNA, the CDR3 is TGTGCCAGCAGCCAAAACAGGGGAGGTTCACCCCTCCACTTT. This translates into CASSQNRGGSPLHF.

The chain links TRBV5-1 to TRBJ2-3, with 14 positions matching TRBD2. The trim removed 2 bases at V and 1 base at J, leaving 9 bases unmatched. CDR1 and CDR2 from the germline V gene are SGHRS and YFSETQ. The CDR3 spans 19 residues. CDR3 bases: TGCGCCAGCAGCTTCACCCTACCGACTAGCGGGGGGGGCACAGATACGCAGTATTTT. Translating gives CASSFTLPTSGGGTDTQYF.

The chain carries TRBV24-1 and TRBJ2-3; 8 nucleotides align to TRBD2. Unmatched junction bases numbered 7, after V lost 4 bases and J lost 5 bases. This CDR3 region has 15 residues. Germline CDR1 reads KGHDR; CDR2 reads SFDVKD. The CDR3: CATSENTSGRDTQYF. Here the CDR3 DNA reads TGTGCCACCAGTGAAAATACTAGCGGAAGAGATACGCAGTATTTT.

The V gene is TRBV3-1, the J gene TRBJ2-1; 10 bases agree with TRBD2. The germline gives CDR1 LGHDT, CDR2 YNNKEL (reference sequence). Trimming cost V 8 bases and J 10 bases; bases outside gene matches: 11. The CDR3 extends over 14 amino acids. The CDR3 nucleotides read TGTGCCAGCGAAGCGTCTAGCGGGGGCCTAGAGCAGTTCTTC. Translation: CASEASSGGLEQFF.

This clonotype was detected only a few times. The chain uses TRBV5-1 and TRBJ1-2; D is ambiguous. V shed 1 base and J shed 8 bases, with 15 bases lying between them. CDR1 and CDR2 (germline): SGHRS, YFSETQ. CDR3 size: 14 residues. CDR3 sequence reads: CASSLSAVLGGYTF. CDR3 bases: TGCGCCAGCAGCTTGAGCGCGGTTCTCGGGGGCTACACCTTC.

In DNA, the CDR3 is TGCGCCAGCAGCTTGGCCGGGATTCAGGGACAAGAGACCCAGTACTTC. It is translated as CASSLAGIQGQETQYF. The chain joins TRBV5-1 to TRBJ2-5; D possibly matches TRBD1 or TRBD2 (5 bases each). The germline CDR1 and CDR2 sequences are SGHRS and YFSETQ. The CDR3 consists of 16 residues. Deletions cut 0 bases from V and 2 bases from J, with 14 bases between.

There are a few counts of this clonotype. This chain joins TRBV29-1 and TRBJ2-3, with TRBD1 as a possible D gene (5 bases). In germline, CDR1 is SQVTM, CDR2 ANQGSEA. This CDR3 region has 12 residues. CDR3 nucleotide sequence: TGCGCGATACTGGGGCTTGGAGATACGCAGTATTTT. Protein product: CAILGLGDTQYF.

This clonotype showed up just a few times. The rearrangement links TRBV28 to TRBJ1-5; TRBD1 is a possible D gene (6 bases). Germline V gene data show CDR1 as MDHEN and CDR2 as SYDVKM. Trimming shortened V by 3 bases and J by 2 bases, and 11 bases separated the two germline ends. This CDR3 has 15 amino acids. CDR3 coding DNA: TGTGCCAGCAGTTTCGGGGGGCCGGGCAATCAGCCCCAGCATTTT. Residues: CASSFGGPGNQPQHF.

This clonotype was detected only a few times. V gene TRBV6-2 or TRBV6-3 combines with J gene TRBJ2-1; D call uncertain. This CDR3 has 12 amino acids. Deletions cut 5 bases from V and 3 bases from J, with 5 bases between. Germline V lookup: CDR1 MNHEY, CDR2 SVGEGT. CDR3 nucleotides: TGTGCCAGCAGTCGCTACTACAATGAGCAGTTCTTC. It encodes CASSRYYNEQFF.

The gene calls are TRBV28 and TRBJ2-2; D remains ambiguous. The CDR3 is 15 amino acids. Germline V gene lookup returns CDR1 MDHEN and CDR2 SYDVKM. V was shortened by 3 bases and J by 6 bases, with 14 bases between the two germline ends. As DNA, the CDR3 is TGTGCCAGCAGTTTGCCGGATTTCCTCGCCGGGGAGCTGTTTTTT. Residues: CASSLPDFLAGELFF.

Only a few counts were recorded for this clonotype. The chain combines TRBV4-1 with TRBJ2-7; 11 bases are a match to TRBD2. CDR3 size: 17 residues. Germline values: CDR1 MGHRA, CDR2 YSYEKL. Trimming cost V 0 bases and J 6 bases; bases outside gene matches: 10. DNA of the CDR3: TGCGCCAGCAGCCAAGACCTTCTAGCGGGGGGTCTGCGCGAGCAGTACGTC. The encoded protein is CASSQDLLAGGLREQYV.

V is TRBV12-3 or TRBV12-4 and J is TRBJ2-5; tentatively, D is TRBD1 (6 bases). This CDR3 spans 15 amino acids. Trimming stripped 4 bases from V and 1 base from J, with 13 bases between. CDR3 DNA: TGTGCCAGCAGTTCCAGGGGAGACAGCCAAGAGACCCAGTACTTC. This encodes CASSSRGDSQETQYF.

This chain joins TRBV5-1 and TRBJ2-5; tentatively, D is TRBD2 (6 bases). The V and J ends lost 1 base and 1 base respectively, with 11 bases between them. This CDR3 region has 15 residues. Germline V lookup: CDR1 SGHRS, CDR2 YFSETQ. CDR3 sequence reads: CASSLIQGGQETQYF. The CDR3 nucleotides read TGCGCCAGCAGCTTGATCCAGGGAGGCCAAGAGACCCAGTACTTC.

This clonotype was picked up a small number of times. The chain employs TRBV6-1 and TRBJ2-3; D is perhaps TRBD1 or TRBD2 (5 bases each). The germline CDR1 and CDR2 sequences are MNHNS and SASEGT. The length of the CDR3 is 16 residues. Deletions cut 6 bases from V and 6 bases from J, with 22 bases between. The CDR3 region has the DNA TGTGCCAGCAGGGTTCAGGGACCTCCCGCCGGCGATACGCAGTATTTT. Protein product: CASRVQGPPAGDTQYF.

Ten or more counts support this clonotype. V usage is TRBV5-1 and J usage is TRBJ2-3; 8 nucleotides align to TRBD2. There are 16 residues in the CDR3. The germline gives CDR1 SGHRS, CDR2 YFSETQ. V was clipped by 3 bases and J by 1 base; unmatched bases: 7. This chain's CDR3 is CASSSRPTSGTDTQYF. The CDR3 DNA sequence: TGCGCCAGCAGCTCAAGACCGACTAGCGGCACAGATACGCAGTATTTT.

The table lists this clonotype with a few counts. The chain uses TRBV7-9 and TRBJ1-6, with D hard to call. Trimming took off 6 bases at V and 9 bases at J, with 15 bases between the two ends. This CDR3 contains 14 residues. CDR1 is SEHNR and CDR2 is FQNEAQ in the germline V gene (reference sequence). The CDR3 is CASSFPSAGSPLHF. Here the CDR3 DNA reads TGTGCCAGCAGTTTCCCAAGCGCCGGTTCACCCCTCCACTTT.

The CDR3 reads CASSLWGRVDEQYV. In DNA, the CDR3 is TGTGCCAGCAGTTTGTGGGGCCGCGTGGACGAGCAGTACGTC. The chain combines TRBV28 with TRBJ2-7; possibly TRBD1 for D (5 bases). Between the trimmed V and J ends, which lost 3 bases and 5 bases, there was a span of 14 bases. The CDR3 extends over 14 amino acids. Germline CDR1 MDHEN, CDR2 SYDVKM.

This clonotype was recorded a few times. V and J are TRBV5-1 and TRBJ1-1; D possibly corresponds to TRBD1 (5 bases). The CDR3 spans 12 residues. V was pared by 5 bases and J by 4 bases, with 9 bases between. CDR1 SGHRS and CDR2 YFSETQ come from the germline V gene. CDR3: CASRNTGTEAFF. DNA for the CDR3: TGCGCCAGCAGAAACACAGGCACTGAAGCTTTCTTT.